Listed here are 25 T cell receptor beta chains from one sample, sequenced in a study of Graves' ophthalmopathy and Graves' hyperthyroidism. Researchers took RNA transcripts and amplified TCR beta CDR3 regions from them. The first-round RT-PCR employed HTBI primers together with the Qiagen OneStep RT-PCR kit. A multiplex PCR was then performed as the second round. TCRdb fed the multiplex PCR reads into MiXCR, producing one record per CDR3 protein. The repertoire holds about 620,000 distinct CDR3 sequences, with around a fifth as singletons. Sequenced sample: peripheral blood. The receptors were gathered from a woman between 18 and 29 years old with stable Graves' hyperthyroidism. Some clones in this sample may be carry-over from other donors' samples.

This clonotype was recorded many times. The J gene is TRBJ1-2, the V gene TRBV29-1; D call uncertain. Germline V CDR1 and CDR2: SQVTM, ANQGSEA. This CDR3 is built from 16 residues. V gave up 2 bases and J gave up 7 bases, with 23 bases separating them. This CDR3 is CSVETFREQGWGGYTF. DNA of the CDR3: TGCAGCGTTGAAACGTTTCGGGAGCAAGGTTGGGGTGGCTACACCTTC.

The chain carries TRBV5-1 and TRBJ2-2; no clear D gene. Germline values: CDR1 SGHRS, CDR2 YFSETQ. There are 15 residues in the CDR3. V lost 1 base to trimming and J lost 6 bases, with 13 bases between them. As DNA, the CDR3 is TGCGCCAGCAGCTTGTCACCCAGTAGGGCCGGGGAGCTGTTTTTT. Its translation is CASSLSPSRAGELFF.

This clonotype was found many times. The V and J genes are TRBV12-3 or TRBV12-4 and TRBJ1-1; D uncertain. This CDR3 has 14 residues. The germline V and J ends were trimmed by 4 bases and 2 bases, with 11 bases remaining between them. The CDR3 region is CASSSPIGNTEAFF. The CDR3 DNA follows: TGTGCCAGCAGTTCACCGATTGGAAACACTGAAGCTTTCTTT.

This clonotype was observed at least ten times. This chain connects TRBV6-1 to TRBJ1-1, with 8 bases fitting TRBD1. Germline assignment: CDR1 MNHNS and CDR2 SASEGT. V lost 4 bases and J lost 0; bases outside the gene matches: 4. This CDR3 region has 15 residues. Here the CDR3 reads CASSGQGTMNTEAFF. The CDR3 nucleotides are TGTGCCAGCAGTGGACAGGGGACTATGAACACTGAAGCTTTCTTT.

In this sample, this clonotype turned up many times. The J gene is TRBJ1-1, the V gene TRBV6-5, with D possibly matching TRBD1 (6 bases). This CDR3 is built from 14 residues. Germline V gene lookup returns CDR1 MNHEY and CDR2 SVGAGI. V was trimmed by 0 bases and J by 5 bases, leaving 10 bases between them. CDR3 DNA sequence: TGTGCCAGCAGTTACTCCAGGGGATGGACTGAAGCTTTCTTT. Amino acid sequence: CASSYSRGWTEAFF.

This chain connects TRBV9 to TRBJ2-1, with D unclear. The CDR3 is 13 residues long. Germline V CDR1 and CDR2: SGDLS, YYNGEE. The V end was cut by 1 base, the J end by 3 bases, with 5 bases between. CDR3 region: CASSVWDYNEQFF. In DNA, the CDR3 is TGTGCCAGCAGCGTATGGGACTACAATGAGCAGTTCTTC.

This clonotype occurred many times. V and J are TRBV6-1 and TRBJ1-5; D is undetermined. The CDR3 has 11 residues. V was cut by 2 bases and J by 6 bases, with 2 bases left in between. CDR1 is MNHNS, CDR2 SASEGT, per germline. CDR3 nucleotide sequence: TGTGCCAGCAGTGAAATTCAGCCCCAGCATTTT. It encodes CASSEIQPQHF.

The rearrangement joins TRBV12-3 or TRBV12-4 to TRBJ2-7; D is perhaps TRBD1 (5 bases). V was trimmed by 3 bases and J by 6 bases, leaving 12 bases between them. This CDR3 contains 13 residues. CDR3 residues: CASSLKGVVEQYF. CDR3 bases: TGTGCCAGCAGTTTGAAAGGGGTAGTCGAGCAGTACTTC.

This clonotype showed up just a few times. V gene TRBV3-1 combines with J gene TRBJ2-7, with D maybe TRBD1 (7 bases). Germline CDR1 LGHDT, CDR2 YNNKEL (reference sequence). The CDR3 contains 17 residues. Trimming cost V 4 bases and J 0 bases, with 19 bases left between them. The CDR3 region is CASSRGPGGYDSYEQYF. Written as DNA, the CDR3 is TGTGCCAGCAGCCGCGGGCCAGGGGGGTACGACTCCTACGAGCAGTACTTC.

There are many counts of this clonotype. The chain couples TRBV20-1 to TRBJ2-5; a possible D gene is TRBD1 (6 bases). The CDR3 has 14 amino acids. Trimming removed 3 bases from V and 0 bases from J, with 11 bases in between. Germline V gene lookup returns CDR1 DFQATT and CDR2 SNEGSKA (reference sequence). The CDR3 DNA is TGCAGTGCTAGGGCCGGGACAAACCAAGAGACCCAGTACTTC. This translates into CSARAGTNQETQYF.

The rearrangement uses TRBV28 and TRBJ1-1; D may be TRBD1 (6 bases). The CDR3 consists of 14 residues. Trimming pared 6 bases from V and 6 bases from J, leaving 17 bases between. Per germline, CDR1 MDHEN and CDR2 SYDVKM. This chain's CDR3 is CASRQGRSWAEAFF. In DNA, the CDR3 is TGTGCCAGCAGACAGGGACGAAGTTGGGCTGAAGCTTTCTTT. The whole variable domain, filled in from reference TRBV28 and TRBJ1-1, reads DVKVTQSSRYLVKRTGEKVFLECVQDMDHENMFWYRQDPGLGLRLIYFSYDVKMKEKGDIPEGYSVSREKKERFSLILESASTNQTSMYLCASRQGRSWAEAFFGQGTRLTVV.

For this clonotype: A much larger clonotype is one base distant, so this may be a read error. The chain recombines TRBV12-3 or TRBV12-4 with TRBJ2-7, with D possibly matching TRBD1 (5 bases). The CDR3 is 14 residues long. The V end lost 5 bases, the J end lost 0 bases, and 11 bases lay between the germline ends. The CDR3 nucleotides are TGTGCCAGCAGTACCCGACAGTGCTCCTACGAGCAGTACTTC. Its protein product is CASSTRQCSYEQYF.

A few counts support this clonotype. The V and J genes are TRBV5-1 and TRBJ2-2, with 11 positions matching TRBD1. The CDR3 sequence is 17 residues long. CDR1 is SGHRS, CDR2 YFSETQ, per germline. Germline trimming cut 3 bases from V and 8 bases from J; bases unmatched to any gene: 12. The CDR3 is CASSYGQGANWRGELFF. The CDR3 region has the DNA TGCGCCAGCAGCTACGGACAGGGGGCGAACTGGCGGGGGGAGCTGTTTTTT.

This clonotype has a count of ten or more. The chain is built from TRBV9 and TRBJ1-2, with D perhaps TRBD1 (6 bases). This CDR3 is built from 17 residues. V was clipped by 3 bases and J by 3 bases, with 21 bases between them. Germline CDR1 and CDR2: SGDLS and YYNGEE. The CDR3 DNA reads TGTGCCAGCAGCGCCCCGGACAGTTATTACCTTGACTATGGCTACACCTTC. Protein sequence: CASSAPDSYYLDYGYTF.

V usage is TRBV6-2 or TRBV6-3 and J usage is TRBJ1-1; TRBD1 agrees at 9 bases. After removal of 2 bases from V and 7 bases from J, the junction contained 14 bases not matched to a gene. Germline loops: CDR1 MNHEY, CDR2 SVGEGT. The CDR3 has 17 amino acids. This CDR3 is CASSYRPFTGGPGEAFF. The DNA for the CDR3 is TGTGCCAGCAGTTACAGGCCTTTTACAGGGGGCCCGGGTGAAGCTTTCTTT.

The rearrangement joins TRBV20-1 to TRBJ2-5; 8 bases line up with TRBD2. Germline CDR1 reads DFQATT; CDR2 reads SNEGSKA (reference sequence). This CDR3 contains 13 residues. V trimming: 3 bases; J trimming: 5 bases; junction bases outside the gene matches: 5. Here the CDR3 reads CSARGSGSETQYF. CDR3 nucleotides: TGCAGTGCTAGGGGGAGCGGGAGCGAGACCCAGTACTTC.

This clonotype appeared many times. The CDR3 DNA reads TGTGCCAGCAGTTCCCCCGGCGGGGTTTCCTACGAGCAGTACTTC. Protein sequence: CASSSPGGVSYEQYF. The J gene is TRBJ2-7, the V gene TRBV28; tentatively, D is TRBD2 (6 bases). There are 15 residues in the CDR3. V shed 4 bases and J shed 1 base, with 14 bases lying between them. CDR1 MDHEN and CDR2 SYDVKM come from the germline V gene.

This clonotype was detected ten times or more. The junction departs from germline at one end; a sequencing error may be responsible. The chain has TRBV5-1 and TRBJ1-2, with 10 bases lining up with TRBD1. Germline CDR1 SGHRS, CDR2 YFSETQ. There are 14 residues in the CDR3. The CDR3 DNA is TGCGCCAGCAGCTCAGGACAGGGGGTCTATGGATACACCTTC. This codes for CASSSGQGVYGYTF.

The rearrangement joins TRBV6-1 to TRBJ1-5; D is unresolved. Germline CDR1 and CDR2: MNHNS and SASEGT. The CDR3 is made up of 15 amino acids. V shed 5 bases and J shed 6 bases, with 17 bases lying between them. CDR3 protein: CASSSLREAGQPQHF. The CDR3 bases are TGTGCCAGCAGTAGTTTAAGGGAAGCTGGTCAGCCCCAGCATTTT.

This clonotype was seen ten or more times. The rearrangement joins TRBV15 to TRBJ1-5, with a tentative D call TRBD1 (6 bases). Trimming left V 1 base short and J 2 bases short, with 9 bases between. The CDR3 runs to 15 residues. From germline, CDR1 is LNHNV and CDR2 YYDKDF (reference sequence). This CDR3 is CATSRVGAGNQPQHF. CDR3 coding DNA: TGTGCCACCAGCAGAGTGGGGGCCGGCAATCAGCCCCAGCATTTT. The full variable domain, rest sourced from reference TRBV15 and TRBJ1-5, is DAMVIQNPRYQVTQFGKPVTLSCSQTLNHNVMYWYQQKSSQAPKLLFHYYDKDFNNEADTPDNFQSRRPNTSFCFLDIRSPGLGDTAMYLCATSRVGAGNQPQHFGDGTRLSIL.

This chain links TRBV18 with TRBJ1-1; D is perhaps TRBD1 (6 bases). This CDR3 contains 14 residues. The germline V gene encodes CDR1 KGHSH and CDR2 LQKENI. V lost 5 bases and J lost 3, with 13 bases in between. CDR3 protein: CASSAQGRHTEAFF. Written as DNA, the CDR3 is TGTGCCAGCTCAGCCCAGGGGAGACACACTGAAGCTTTCTTT.

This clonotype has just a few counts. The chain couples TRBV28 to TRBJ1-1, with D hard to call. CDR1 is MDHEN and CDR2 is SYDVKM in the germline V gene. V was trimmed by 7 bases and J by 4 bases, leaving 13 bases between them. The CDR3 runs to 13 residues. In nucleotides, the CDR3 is TGTGCCAGCAACTTTAATTGGGGCACTGAAGCTTTCTTT. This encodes CASNFNWGTEAFF.

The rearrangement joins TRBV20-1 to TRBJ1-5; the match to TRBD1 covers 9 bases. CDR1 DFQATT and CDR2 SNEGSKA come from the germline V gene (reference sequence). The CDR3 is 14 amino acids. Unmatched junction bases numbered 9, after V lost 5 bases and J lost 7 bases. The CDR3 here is CSAPRDRGGQPQHF. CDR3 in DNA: TGCAGTGCTCCCCGTGACAGGGGGGGCCAGCCCCAGCATTTT.

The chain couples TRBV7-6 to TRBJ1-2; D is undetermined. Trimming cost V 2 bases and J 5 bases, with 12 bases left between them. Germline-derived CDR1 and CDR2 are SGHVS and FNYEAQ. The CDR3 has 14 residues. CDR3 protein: CASSLIEAPYGYTF. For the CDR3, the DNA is TGTGCCAGCAGCTTAATCGAGGCACCGTATGGCTACACCTTC.

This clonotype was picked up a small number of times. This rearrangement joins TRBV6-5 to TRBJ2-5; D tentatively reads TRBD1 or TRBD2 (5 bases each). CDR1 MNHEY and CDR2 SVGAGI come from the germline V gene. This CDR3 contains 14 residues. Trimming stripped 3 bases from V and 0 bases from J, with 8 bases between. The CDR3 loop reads CASSYGGNQETQYF. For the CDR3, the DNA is TGTGCCAGCAGTTATGGGGGAAACCAAGAGACCCAGTACTTC.